Following are 9 T cell receptor beta chains from one sample sequenced in a study of shared T cell receptors in the human thymus. Data came from immunoSEQ multiplex PCR; TCRdb stores just in-frame clones and leaves some out. The sample shows roughly 550,000 clones, roughly 74% of them seen only once. In addition, the sample was reused for a study of human thymus T cells.

Sequenced material: thymocytes. These receptors originate from a boy younger than two with a congenital heart defect.

This rearrangement joins TRBV6-6 to TRBJ2-1, with TRBD1 matching 8 bases. The CDR3 is made up of 14 amino acids. The germline CDR1 and CDR2 sequences are MNHNY and SVGAGI (reference sequence). After removal of 5 bases from V and 8 bases from J, the junction contained 8 bases not matched to a gene. The CDR3 reads CASSPFQGADEQFF. The DNA of the CDR3 is TGTGCCAGCAGTCCCTTTCAGGGGGCTGATGAGCAGTTCTTC.

The chain has TRBV4-3 and TRBJ2-7; the match to TRBD1 covers 7 bases. The CDR3 runs 18 residues. Germline V gene lookup returns CDR1 LGHNA and CDR2 YSLEER. V was pared by 0 bases and J by 2 bases, with 13 bases of the junction left unmatched. CDR3 sequence reads: CASSQEGQGDRDPYEQYF. As DNA, the CDR3 is TGCGCCAGCAGCCAAGAGGGCCAAGGAGACAGGGACCCCTACGAGCAGTACTTC.

The rearrangement joins TRBV11-3 to TRBJ1-5; possible D gene TRBD1, 5 bases. The ends were cut back, 2 bases at V and 1 base at J, with 12 bases in the middle. This CDR3 is 16 amino acids long. CDR1 SGHNT and CDR2 YENEEA come from the germline V gene. The CDR3 spells CASSLLSGGSNQPQHF. The CDR3 region has the DNA TGTGCCAGCAGCTTACTCTCCGGGGGGAGCAATCAGCCCCAGCATTTT.

This chain joins TRBV4-3 and TRBJ2-1, with D unresolved. Germline V CDR1 and CDR2: LGHNA, YSLEER. The CDR3 consists of 13 residues. V lost 6 bases and J lost 6, with 12 bases in between. The CDR3 sequence is CASSRLDCNEQFF. In DNA form, the CDR3 reads TGCGCCAGCAGTCGGCTAGACTGCAATGAGCAGTTCTTC.

This chain connects TRBV4-2 to TRBJ2-5; weak D call: TRBD2 (5 bases). CDR1 is LGHNA and CDR2 is YNFKEQ in the germline V gene. Trimming cost V 3 bases and J 0 bases, with 17 bases left between them. The CDR3 covers 17 residues. CDR3 nucleotide sequence: TGTGCCAGCAGCCAGCGAATAGCGTGGACCCACCAAGAGACCCAGTACTTC. It encodes CASSQRIAWTHQETQYF.

The V gene is TRBV25-1, the J gene TRBJ1-2; no firm D call. The V gene's germline CDR1 is MGHDK and CDR2 SYGVNS. V was pared by 5 bases and J by 5 bases, with 21 bases between. This CDR3 has 16 amino acids. The CDR3 DNA reads TGTGCCAGCAGTCCCCCTTATGGAGGGCCTGCTTATGGCTACACCTTC. Its protein product is CASSPPYGGPAYGYTF.

The rearrangement uses TRBV19 and TRBJ2-7; 8 nucleotides line up with TRBD1. V lost 5 bases to trimming and J lost 6 bases; unmatched junction nucleotides: 9. CDR3 size: 14 residues. Germline loops: CDR1 LNHDA, CDR2 SQIVND (reference sequence). The CDR3 bases are TGTGCCAGTAGTCAGGGGGCGGTTGGACGCGAGCAGTACTTC. Residues: CASSQGAVGREQYF.

This clone was seen only once. The chain has TRBV11-2 and TRBJ1-2, with a weak D call TRBD1 (6 bases). CDR3 size: 16 residues. Germline V lookup: CDR1 SGHAT, CDR2 FQNNGV. With 7 bases removed from V and 5 bases from J, the gap between germline ends came to 23 bases. The DNA of the CDR3 is TGTGCCAGCACCTCCAAAGGAGGGGGGGGAAGGTATGGCTACACCTTC. Its protein is CASTSKGGGGRYGYTF. The full variable domain, with the rest looked up from reference TRBV11-2 and TRBJ1-2, is EAGVAQSPRYKIIEKRQSVAFWCNPISGHATLYWYQQILGQGPKLLIQFQNNGVVDDSQLPKDRFSAERLKGVDSTLKIQPAKLEDSAVYLCASTSKGGGGRYGYTFGSGTRLTVV.

Only one count was recorded for this clone. J is TRBJ1-1 and V is TRBV11-2, with 7 bases matching TRBD1. There are 14 residues in the CDR3. The V and J ends lost 3 bases and 4 bases, in that order; junction bases with no gene match: 5. CDR1 is SGHAT, CDR2 FQNNGV, per germline. The DNA for the CDR3 is TGTGCCAGCAGCTTTAAGGGGGCAATCACTGAAGCTTTCTTT. Translating it yields CASSFKGAITEAFF.